Reported below is one TCR beta chain. The sample comes from a study of control samples from healthy donors and cancer patients. The method was immunoSEQ multiplex PCR; TCRdb's version includes in-frame clones alone and lacks a portion of them. The sample shows about 92,000 clones, about four fifths of them seen only once. Trimming shortened V by 0 bases and J by 2 bases, and 9 bases separated the two germline ends. The CDR3 extends over 16 amino acids. From germline, CDR1 is SGHDT and CDR2 YYEEEE. This clonotype originated in a woman aged 55-69 years in good health. The rearrangement uses TRBV5-6 and TRBJ2-6; D is ambiguous. Source material: blood. The DNA for the CDR3 is TGTGCCAGCAGCTTGGCTGGGGAAACTGGGGCCAACGTCCTGACTTTC. Residues: CASSLAGETGANVLTF. The whole variable domain, remainder taken from reference TRBV5-6 and TRBJ2-6, is DAGVTQSPTHLIKTRGQQVTLRCSPKSGHDTVSWYQQALGQGPQFIFQYYEEEERQRGNFPDRFSGHQFPNYSSELNVNALLLGDSALYLCASSLAGETGANVLTFGAGSRLTVL.